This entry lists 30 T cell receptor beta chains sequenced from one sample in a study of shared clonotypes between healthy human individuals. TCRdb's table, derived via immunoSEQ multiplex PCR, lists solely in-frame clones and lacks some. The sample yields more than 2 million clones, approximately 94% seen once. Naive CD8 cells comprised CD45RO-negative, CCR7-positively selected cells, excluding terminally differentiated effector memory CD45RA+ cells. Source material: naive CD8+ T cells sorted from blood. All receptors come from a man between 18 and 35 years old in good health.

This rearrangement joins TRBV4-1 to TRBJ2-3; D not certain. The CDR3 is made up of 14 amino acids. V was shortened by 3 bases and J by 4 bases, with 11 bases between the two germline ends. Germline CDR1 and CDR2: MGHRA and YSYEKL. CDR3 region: CASSQNQPSDTQYF. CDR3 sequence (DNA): TGCGCCAGCAGCCAGAACCAACCGTCAGATACGCAGTATTTT.

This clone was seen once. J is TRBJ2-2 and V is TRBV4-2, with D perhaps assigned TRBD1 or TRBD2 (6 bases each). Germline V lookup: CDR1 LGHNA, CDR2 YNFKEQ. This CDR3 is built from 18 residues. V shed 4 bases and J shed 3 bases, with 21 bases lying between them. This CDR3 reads CASSPGLYRDTDTGELFF. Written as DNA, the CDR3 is TGTGCCAGCAGCCCAGGACTATACCGGGACACAGACACCGGGGAGCTGTTTTTT.

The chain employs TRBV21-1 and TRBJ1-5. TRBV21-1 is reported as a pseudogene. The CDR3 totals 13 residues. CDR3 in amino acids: CASFGRRWQPQHF. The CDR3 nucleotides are TGTGCCAGCTTTGGGAGGAGGTGGCAGCCCCAGCATTTT.

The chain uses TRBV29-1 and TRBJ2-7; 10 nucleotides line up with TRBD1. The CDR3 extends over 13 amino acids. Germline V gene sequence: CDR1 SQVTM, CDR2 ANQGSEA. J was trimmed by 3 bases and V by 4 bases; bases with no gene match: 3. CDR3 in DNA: TGCAGCGTTGGGGGACAGGGGATCTACGAGCAGTACTTC. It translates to CSVGGQGIYEQYF.

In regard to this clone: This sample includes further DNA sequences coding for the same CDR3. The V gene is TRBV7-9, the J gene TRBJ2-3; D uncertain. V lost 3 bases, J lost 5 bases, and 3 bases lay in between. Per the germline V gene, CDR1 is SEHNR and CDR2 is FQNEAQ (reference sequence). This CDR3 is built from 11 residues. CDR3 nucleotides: TGTGCCAGCAGCTTTGTAGATACGCAGTATTTT. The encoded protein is CASSFVDTQYF.

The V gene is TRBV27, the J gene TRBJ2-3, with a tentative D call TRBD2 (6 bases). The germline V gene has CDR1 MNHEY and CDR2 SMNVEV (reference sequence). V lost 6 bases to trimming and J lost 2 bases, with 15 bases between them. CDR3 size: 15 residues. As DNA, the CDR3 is TGTGCCAGCAGCTTCACCGGGACTTACACAGATACGCAGTATTTT. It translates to CASSFTGTYTDTQYF.

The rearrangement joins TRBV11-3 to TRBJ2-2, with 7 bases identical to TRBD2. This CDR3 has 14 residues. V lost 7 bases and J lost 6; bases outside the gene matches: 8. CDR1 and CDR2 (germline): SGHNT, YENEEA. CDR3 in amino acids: CASKERGSSGELFF. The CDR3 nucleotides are TGTGCCAGCAAGGAGCGGGGTTCATCCGGGGAGCTGTTTTTT.

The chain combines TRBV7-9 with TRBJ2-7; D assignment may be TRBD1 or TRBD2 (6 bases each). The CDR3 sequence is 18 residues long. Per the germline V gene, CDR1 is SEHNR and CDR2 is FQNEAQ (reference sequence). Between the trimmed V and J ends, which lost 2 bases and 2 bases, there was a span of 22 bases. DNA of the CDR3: TGTGCCAGCAGCTTACCGATCGGGCGGGACACCAGAACCTACGAGCAGTACTTC. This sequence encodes CASSLPIGRDTRTYEQYF.

The CDR3 spells CASSLTGGLGYEQYF. CDR3 in DNA: TGTGCCAGCAGCTTGACAGGGGGCCTCGGGTACGAGCAGTACTTC. This sequence joins TRBV5-8 and TRBJ2-7; 9 bases map to TRBD1. The V and J ends lost 1 base and 4 bases, in that order; junction bases with no gene match: 6. Germline lookup yields CDR1 SGHTS and CDR2 YDEGEE. The CDR3 is 15 amino acids.

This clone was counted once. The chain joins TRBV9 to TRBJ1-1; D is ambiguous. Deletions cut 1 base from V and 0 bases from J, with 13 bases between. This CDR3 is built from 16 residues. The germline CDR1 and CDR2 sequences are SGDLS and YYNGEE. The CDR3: CASSVLISTMNTEAFF. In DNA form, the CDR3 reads TGTGCCAGCAGCGTATTGATCTCGACCATGAACACTGAAGCTTTCTTT.

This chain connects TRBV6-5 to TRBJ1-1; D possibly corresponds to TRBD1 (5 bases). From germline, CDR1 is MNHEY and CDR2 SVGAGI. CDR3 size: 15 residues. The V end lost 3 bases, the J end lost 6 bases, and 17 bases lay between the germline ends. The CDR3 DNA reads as TGTGCCAGCAGTTATCTGGGACCGCTCGGGCCTGAAGCTTTCTTT. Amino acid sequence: CASSYLGPLGPEAFF.

CDR3 DNA sequence: TGTGCCAGCAGTTCCAAGGGGCCCACAGATACGCAGTATTTT. Translated: CASSSKGPTDTQYF. The genes are TRBV7-6 and TRBJ2-3, with D tentatively TRBD1 (5 bases). V was clipped by 6 bases and J by 2 bases, with 12 bases between them. CDR1 and CDR2 from the germline V gene are SGHVS and FNYEAQ. The CDR3 runs 14 residues. The whole variable domain, remainder taken from reference TRBV7-6 and TRBJ2-3, is GAGVSQSPRYKVTKRGQDVALRCDPISGHVSLYWYRQALGQGPEFLTYFNYEAQQDKSGLPNDRFSAERPEGSISTLTIQRTEQRDSAMYRCASSSKGPTDTQYFGPGTRLTVL.

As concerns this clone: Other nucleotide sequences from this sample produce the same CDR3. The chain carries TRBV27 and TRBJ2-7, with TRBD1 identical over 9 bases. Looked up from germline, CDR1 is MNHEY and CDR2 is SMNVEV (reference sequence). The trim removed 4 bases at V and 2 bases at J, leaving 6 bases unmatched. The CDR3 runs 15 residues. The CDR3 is CASSSGQGLTYEQYF. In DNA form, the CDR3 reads TGTGCCAGCAGTTCGGGACAGGGTCTCACCTACGAGCAGTACTTC.

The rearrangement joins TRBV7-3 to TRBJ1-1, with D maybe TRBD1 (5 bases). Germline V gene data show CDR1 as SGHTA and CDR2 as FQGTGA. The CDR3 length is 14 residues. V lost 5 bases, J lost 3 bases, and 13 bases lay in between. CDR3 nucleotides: TGTGCCAGCAGCCATGAAGTGGGGGACACTGAAGCTTTCTTT. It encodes CASSHEVGDTEAFF.

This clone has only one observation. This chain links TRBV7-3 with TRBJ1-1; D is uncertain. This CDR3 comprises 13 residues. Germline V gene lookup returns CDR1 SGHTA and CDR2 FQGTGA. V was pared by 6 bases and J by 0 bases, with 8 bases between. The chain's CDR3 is CASSIGLNTEAFF. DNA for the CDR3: TGTGCCAGCAGTATCGGGTTGAACACTGAAGCTTTCTTT.

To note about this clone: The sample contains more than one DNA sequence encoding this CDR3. CDR3 in amino acids: CASSVGGGTSEQYF. The CDR3 DNA reads as TGTGCCAGCAGCGTAGGCGGGGGGACGAGCGAGCAGTACTTC. The V gene is TRBV9, the J gene TRBJ2-7; 8 nucleotides match TRBD2. Losses at the gene ends were 0 bases for V and 6 bases for J; bases not matched to a gene: 5. Germline CDR1 SGDLS, CDR2 YYNGEE. The CDR3 covers 14 residues.

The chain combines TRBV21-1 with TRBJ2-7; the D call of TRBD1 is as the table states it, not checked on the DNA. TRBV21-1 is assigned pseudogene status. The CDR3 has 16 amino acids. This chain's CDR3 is CASSPHARDNSYEQYF. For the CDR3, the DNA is TGTGCCAGCAGCCCCCACGCTCGGGACAACTCCTACGAGCAGTACTTC.

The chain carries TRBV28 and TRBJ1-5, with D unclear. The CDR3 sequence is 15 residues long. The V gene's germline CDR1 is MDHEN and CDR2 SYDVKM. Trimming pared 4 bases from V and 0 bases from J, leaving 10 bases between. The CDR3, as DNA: TGTGCCAGCAGTTCCCACGTAAATAGCAATCAGCCCCAGCATTTT. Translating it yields CASSSHVNSNQPQHF.

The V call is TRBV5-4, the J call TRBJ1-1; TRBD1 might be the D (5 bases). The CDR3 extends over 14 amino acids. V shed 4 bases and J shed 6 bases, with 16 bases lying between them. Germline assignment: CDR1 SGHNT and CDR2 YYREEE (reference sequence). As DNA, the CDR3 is TGTGCCAGCAGCCATTACGTTGGGGCCGCTGAAGCTTTCTTT. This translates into CASSHYVGAAEAFF.

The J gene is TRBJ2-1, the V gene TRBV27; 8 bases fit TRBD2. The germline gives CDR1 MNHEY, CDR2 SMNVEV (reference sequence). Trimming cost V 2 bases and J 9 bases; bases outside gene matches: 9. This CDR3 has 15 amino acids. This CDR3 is CASSLTSGGGSEQFF. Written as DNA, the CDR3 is TGTGCCAGCAGTTTAACCAGCGGGGGTGGTAGTGAGCAGTTCTTC.

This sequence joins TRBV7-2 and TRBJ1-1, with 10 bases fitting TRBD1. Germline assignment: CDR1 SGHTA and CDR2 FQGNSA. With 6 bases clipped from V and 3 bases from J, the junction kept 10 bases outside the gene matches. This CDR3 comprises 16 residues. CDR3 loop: CASSFDRGLLDTEAFF. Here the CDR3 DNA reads TGTGCCAGCAGTTTCGACAGGGGGCTGTTGGACACTGAAGCTTTCTTT.

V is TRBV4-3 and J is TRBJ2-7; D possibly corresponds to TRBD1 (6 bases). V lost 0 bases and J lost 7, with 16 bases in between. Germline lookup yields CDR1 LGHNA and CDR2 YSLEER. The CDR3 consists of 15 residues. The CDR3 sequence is CASSQDRAGVYEQYF. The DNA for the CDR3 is TGCGCCAGCAGCCAAGATAGGGCAGGGGTTTATGAGCAGTACTTC.

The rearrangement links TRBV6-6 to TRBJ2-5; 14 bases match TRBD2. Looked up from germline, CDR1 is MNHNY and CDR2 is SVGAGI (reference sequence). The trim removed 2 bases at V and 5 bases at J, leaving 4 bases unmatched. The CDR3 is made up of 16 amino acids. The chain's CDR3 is CASSYETSGGGETQYF. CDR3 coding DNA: TGTGCCAGCAGTTACGAGACTAGCGGGGGGGGCGAGACCCAGTACTTC.

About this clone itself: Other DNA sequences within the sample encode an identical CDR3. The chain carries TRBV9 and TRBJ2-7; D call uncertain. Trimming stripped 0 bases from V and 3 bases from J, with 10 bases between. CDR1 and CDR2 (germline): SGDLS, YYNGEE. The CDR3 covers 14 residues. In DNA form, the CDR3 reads TGTGCCAGCAGCGTAGGGGGTACCGACTACGAGCAGTACTTC. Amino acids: CASSVGGTDYEQYF.

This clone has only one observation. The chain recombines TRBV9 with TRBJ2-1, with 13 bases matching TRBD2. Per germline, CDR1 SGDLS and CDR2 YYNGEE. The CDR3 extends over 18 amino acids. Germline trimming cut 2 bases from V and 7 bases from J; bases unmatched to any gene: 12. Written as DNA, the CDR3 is TGTGCCAGCAGCGTCCAAGGACTAGCGGGGGCCCTGAGGAATGAGCAGTTCTTC. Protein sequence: CASSVQGLAGALRNEQFF.

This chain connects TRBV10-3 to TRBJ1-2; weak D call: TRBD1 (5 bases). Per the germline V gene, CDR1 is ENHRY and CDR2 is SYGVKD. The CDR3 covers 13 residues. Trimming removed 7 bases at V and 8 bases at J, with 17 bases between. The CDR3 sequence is CAITGGERGGYTF. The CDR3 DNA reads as TGTGCCATCACGGGAGGGGAAAGAGGAGGCTACACCTTC.

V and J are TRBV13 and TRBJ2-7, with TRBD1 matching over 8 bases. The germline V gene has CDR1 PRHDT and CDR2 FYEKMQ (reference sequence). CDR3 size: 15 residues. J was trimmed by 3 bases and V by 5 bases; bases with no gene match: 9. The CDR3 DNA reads TGTGCCAGCAGCCCCTCGGACAGGGAGGACTACGAGCAGTACTTC. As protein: CASSPSDREDYEQYF.

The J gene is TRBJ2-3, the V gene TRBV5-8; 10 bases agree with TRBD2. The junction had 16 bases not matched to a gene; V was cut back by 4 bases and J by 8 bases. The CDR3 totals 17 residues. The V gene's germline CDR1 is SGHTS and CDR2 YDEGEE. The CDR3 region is CASSLGWGLAGDGTQYF. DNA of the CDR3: TGTGCCAGCAGCCTCGGTTGGGGTCTAGCGGGAGATGGTACGCAGTATTTT.

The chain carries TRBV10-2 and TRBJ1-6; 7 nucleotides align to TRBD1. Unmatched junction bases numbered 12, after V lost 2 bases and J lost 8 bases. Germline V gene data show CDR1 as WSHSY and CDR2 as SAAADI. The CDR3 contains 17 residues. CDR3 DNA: TGCGCCAGCAGTGAGGCTTGGGGACAGAGGTTTGATTCACCCCTCCACTTT. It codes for CASSEAWGQRFDSPLHF.

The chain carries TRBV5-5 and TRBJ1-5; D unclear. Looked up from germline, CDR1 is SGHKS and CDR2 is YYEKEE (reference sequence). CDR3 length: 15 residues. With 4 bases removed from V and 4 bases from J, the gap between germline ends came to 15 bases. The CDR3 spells CASSPFVGQNQPQHF. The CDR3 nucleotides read TGTGCCAGCAGCCCCTTCGTCGGGCAGAATCAGCCCCAGCATTTT. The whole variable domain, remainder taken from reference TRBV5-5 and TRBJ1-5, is DAGVTQSPTHLIKTRGQQVTLRCSPISGHKSVSWYQQVLGQGPQFIFQYYEKEERGRGNFPDRFSARQFPNYSSELNVNALLLGDSALYLCASSPFVGQNQPQHFGDGTRLSIL.